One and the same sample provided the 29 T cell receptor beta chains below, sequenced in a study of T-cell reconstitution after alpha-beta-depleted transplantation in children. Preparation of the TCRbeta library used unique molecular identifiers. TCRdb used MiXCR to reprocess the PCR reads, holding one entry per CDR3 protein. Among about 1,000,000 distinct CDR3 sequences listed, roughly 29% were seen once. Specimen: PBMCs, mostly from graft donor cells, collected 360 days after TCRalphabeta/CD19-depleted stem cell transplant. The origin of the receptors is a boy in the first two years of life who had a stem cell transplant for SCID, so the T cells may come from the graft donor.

Here the CDR3 DNA reads TGCAGTGCTAGCGCAGGGACAGGAGATACGCAGTATTTT. Protein product: CSASAGTGDTQYF. The J gene is TRBJ2-3, the V gene TRBV20-1; 8 bases align to TRBD1. Per the germline V gene, CDR1 is DFQATT and CDR2 is SNEGSKA (reference sequence). The CDR3 runs 13 residues. Unmatched junction bases numbered 4, after V lost 3 bases and J lost 5 bases.

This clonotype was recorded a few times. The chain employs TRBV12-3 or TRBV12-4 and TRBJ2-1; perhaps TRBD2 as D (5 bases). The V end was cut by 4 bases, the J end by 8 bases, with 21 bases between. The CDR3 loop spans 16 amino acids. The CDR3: CASSSFLEDYRHEQFF. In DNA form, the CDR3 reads TGTGCCAGCAGTTCGTTCTTGGAGGATTATCGCCATGAGCAGTTCTTC.

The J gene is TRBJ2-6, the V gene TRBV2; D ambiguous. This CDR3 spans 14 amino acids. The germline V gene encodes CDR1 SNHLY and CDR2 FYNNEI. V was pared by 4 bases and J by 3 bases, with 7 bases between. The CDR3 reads CASSVGYGANVLTF. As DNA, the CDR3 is TGTGCCAGCAGTGTAGGGTATGGGGCCAACGTCCTGACTTTC.

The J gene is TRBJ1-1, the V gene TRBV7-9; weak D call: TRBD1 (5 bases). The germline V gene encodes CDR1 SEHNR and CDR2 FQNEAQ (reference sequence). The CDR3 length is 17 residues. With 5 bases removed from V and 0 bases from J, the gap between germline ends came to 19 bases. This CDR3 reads CASSPRPGRGMNTEAFF. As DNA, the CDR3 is TGTGCCAGCAGCCCGCGACCGGGTAGGGGAATGAACACTGAAGCTTTCTTT.

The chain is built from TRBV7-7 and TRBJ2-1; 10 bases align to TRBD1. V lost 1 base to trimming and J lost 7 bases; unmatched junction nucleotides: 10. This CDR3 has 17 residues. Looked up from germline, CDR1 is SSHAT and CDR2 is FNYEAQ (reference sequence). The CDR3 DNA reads TGTGCCAGCAGCTTAGATGTCCAGACAGGGGGCCAGAATGAGCAGTTCTTC. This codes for CASSLDVQTGGQNEQFF.

The CDR3 DNA follows: TGCGCCAGCAGCTGGGGGACCGCTGCCTACAATGAGCAGTTCTTC. Its protein is CASSWGTAAYNEQFF. The chain joins TRBV5-1 to TRBJ2-1; D may match TRBD1 or TRBD2 (5 bases each). V was trimmed by 3 bases and J by 2 bases, leaving 12 bases between them. This CDR3 has 15 amino acids. CDR1 is SGHRS, CDR2 YFSETQ, per germline.

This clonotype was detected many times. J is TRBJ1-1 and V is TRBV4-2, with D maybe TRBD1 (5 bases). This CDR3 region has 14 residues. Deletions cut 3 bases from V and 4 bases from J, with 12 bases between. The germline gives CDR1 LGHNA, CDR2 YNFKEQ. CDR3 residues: CASSQDRQSTEAFF. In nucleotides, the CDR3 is TGTGCCAGCAGCCAGGACCGACAGAGCACTGAAGCTTTCTTT.

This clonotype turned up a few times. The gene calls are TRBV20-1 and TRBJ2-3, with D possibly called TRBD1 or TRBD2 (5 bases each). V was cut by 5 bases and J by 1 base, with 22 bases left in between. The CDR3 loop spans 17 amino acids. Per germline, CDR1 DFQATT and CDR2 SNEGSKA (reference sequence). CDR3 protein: CSALVPLRDPGTDTQYF. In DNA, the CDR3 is TGCAGTGCTCTTGTCCCTCTCCGGGACCCCGGCACAGATACGCAGTATTTT.

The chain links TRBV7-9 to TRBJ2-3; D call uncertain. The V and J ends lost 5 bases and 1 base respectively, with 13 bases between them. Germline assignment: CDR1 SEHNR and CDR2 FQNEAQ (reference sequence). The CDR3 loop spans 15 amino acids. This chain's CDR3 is CASSPESSGTDTQYF. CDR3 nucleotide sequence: TGTGCCAGCAGCCCGGAGAGTTCTGGCACAGATACGCAGTATTTT.

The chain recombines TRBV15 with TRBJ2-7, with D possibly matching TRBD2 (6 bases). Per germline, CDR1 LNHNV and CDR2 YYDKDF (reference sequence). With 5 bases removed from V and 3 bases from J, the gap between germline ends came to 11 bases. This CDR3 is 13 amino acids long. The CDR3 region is CATSSGGVYEQYF. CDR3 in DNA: TGTGCCACCAGCTCCGGAGGGGTCTACGAGCAGTACTTC.

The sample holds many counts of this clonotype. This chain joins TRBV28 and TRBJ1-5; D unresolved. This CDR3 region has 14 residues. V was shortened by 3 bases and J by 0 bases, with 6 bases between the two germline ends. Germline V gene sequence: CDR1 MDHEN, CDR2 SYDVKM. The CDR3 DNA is TGTGCCAGCAGTTTCCCGGGTAGCAATCAGCCCCAGCATTTT. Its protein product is CASSFPGSNQPQHF.

This CDR3 reads CARRGRTDTQYF. CDR3 coding DNA: TGCGCCAGAAGAGGAAGAACAGATACGCAGTATTTT. The genes are TRBV5-1 and TRBJ2-3, with D hard to call. V lost 8 bases, J lost 3 bases, and 10 bases lay in between. Germline CDR1 reads SGHRS; CDR2 reads YFSETQ. The CDR3 runs to 12 residues.

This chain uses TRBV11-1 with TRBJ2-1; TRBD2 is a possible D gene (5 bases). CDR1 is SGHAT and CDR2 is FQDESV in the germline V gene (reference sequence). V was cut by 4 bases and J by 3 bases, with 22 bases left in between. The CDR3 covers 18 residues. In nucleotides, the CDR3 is TGTGCCAGCAGCTCTCTAGACCTAATCACCCGGGGCTACAATGAGCAGTTCTTC. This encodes CASSSLDLITRGYNEQFF.

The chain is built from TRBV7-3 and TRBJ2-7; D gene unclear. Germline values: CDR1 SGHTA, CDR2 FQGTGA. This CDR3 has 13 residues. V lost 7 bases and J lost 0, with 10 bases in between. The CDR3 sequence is CASKAESSYEQYF. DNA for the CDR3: TGTGCCAGCAAGGCGGAGAGCTCCTACGAGCAGTACTTC. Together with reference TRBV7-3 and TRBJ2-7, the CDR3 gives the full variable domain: GAGVSQTPSNKVTEKGKYVELRCDPISGHTALYWYRQSLGQGPEFLIYFQGTGAADDSGLPNDRFFAVRPEGSVSTLKIQRTERGDSAVYLCASKAESSYEQYFGPGTRLTVT.

This chain's CDR3 is CASSLEGPVAVGTQYF. The CDR3 nucleotides are TGTGCCAGCAGCTTGGAGGGACCTGTGGCGGTAGGGACCCAGTACTTC. The chain recombines TRBV5-5 with TRBJ2-5, with D tentatively TRBD1 or TRBD2 (5 bases each). V lost 0 bases, J lost 7 bases, and 19 bases lay in between. The CDR3 length is 16 residues. CDR1 is SGHKS and CDR2 is YYEKEE in the germline V gene (reference sequence). Drawing the rest from reference TRBV5-5 and TRBJ2-5, the complete variable domain is DAGVTQSPTHLIKTRGQQVTLRCSPISGHKSVSWYQQVLGQGPQFIFQYYEKEERGRGNFPDRFSARQFPNYSSELNVNALLLGDSALYLCASSLEGPVAVGTQYFGPGTRLLVL.

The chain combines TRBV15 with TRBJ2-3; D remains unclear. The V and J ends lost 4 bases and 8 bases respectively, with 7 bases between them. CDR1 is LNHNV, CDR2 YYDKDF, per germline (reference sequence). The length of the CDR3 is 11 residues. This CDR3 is CATSKDFTQYF. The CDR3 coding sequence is TGTGCCACCAGCAAGGATTTTACGCAGTATTTT.

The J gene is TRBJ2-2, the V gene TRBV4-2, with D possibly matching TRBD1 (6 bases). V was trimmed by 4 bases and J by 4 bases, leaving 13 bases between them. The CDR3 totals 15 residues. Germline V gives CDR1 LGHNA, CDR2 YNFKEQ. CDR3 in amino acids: CASSLTGFFTGELFF. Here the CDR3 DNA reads TGTGCCAGCAGCCTAACAGGGTTTTTCACCGGGGAGCTGTTTTTT.

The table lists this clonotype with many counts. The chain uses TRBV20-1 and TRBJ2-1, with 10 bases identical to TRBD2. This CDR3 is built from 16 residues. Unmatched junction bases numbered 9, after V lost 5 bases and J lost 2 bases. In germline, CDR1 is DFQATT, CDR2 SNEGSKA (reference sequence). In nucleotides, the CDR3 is TGCAGTGCTGAGGGATCAGCGGGGGGGCCCTACAATGAGCAGTTCTTC. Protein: CSAEGSAGGPYNEQFF.

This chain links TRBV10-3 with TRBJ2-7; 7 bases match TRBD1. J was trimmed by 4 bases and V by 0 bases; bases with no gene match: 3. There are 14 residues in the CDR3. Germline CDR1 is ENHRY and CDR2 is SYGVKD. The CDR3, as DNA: TGTGCCATCAGTGAGTCGGGACAGTCTTACGAGCAGTACTTC. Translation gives CAISESGQSYEQYF.

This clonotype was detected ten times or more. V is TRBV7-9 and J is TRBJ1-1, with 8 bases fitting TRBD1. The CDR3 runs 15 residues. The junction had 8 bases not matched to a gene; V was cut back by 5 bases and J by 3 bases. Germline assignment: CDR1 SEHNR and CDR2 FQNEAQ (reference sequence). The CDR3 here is CASSVGWGQDTEAFF. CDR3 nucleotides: TGTGCCAGCAGCGTGGGATGGGGACAGGACACTGAAGCTTTCTTT.

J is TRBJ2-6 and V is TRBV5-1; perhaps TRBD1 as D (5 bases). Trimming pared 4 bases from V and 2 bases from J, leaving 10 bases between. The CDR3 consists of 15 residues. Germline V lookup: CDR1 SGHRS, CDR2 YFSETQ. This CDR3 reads CASSAQGTGANVLTF. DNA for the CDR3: TGCGCCAGCAGCGCGCAGGGTACTGGGGCCAACGTCCTGACTTTC.

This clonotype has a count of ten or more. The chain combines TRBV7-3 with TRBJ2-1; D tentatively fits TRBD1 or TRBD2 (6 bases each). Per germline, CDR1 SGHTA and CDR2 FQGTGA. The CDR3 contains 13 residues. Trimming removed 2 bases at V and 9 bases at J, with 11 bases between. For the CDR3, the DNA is TGTGCCAGCAGCTTATTCCGGGGGCCTGAGCAGTTCTTC. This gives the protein CASSLFRGPEQFF.

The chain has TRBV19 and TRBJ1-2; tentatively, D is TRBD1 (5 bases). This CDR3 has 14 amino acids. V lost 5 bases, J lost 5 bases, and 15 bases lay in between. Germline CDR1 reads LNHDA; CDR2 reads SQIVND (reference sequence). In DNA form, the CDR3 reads TGTGCCAGTAGTCCAAGGGACGGACTTTATGGCTACACCTTC. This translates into CASSPRDGLYGYTF.

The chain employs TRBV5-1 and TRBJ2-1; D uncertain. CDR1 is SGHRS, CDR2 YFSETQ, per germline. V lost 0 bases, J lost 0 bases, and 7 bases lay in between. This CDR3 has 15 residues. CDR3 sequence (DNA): TGCGCCAGCAGCTTGGGGCACCCCTCCTACAATGAGCAGTTCTTC. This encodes CASSLGHPSYNEQFF.

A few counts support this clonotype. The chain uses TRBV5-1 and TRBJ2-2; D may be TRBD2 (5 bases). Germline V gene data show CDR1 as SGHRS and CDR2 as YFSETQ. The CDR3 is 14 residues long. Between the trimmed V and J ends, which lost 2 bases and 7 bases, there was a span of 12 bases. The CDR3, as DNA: TGCGCCAGCAGCTTAGGGCTAGCCTACGGGGAGCTGTTTTTT. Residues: CASSLGLAYGELFF. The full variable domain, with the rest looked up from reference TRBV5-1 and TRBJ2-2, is KAGVTQTPRYLIKTRGQQVTLSCSPISGHRSVSWYQQTPGQGLQFLFEYFSETQRNKGNFPGRFSGRQFSNSRSEMNVSTLELGDSALYLCASSLGLAYGELFFGEGSRLTVL.

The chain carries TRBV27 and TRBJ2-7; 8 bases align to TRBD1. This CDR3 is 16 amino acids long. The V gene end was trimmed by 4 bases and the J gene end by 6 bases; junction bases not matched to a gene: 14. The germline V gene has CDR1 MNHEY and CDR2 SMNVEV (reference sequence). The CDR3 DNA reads TGTGCCAGCAGTTCCCAAAAACAGGGGGAGTTTCGCGAGCAGTACTTC. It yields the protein CASSSQKQGEFREQYF.

The CDR3 spells CASSQFPGASGGASTDTQYF. The CDR3 DNA reads TGCGCCAGCAGCCAATTCCCGGGGGCTAGCGGGGGGGCTAGCACAGATACGCAGTATTTT. J is TRBJ2-3 and V is TRBV4-1, with 12 bases aligning to TRBD2. The CDR3 consists of 20 residues. Per the germline V gene, CDR1 is MGHRA and CDR2 is YSYEKL. Germline trimming cut 2 bases from V and 0 bases from J; bases unmatched to any gene: 12.

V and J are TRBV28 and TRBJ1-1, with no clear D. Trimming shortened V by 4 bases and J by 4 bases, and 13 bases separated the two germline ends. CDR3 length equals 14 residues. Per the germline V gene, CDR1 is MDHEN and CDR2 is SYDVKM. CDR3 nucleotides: TGTGCCAGCAGTTCCCCCTTTTATGGCACTGAAGCTTTCTTT. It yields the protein CASSSPFYGTEAFF.

In DNA, the CDR3 is TGTGCCAGCAGCCCCCGGGAATTGGGAGCAGGGGGCTTCTACGAGCAGTACTTC. Its protein is CASSPRELGAGGFYEQYF. The chain recombines TRBV11-1 with TRBJ2-7; TRBD1 matches 8 bases. V shed 5 bases and J 3 bases; nucleotides not matched to a gene: 18. The CDR3 extends over 18 amino acids. The germline V gene encodes CDR1 SGHAT and CDR2 FQDESV (reference sequence).